This T cell receptor beta chain was recovered during a study of vaccination and CD4 T cells after COVID-19. Study outcomes and limitations: The median proportion of reactive clones detected only post-vaccination in convalescent patients was approximately 87%.

With regard to this clonotype: Its antigen is still unknown.

With the Oncomine TCR Beta short-read assay, DNA from cultured CD4+ T cells was sequenced. MiXCR, applied by TCRdb to the PCR reads, yields one record per CDR3 protein. The sample lists over 10,000 distinct CDR3 sequences, about 82% occurring once. The sample's treatment: roughly 10-day PBMC culture with coronavirus spike peptide pools or control peptides (ViraFEST assay). ViraFEST relied on peptide pools to expand antigen-specific T cells; the TCRs were sequenced afterward. Investigators isolated CD4+ T cells by negative selection after approximately 11 days of culture. The CDR3 consists of 17 residues. Germline loops: CDR1 LNHDA, CDR2 SQIVND (reference sequence). Trimming shortened V by 4 bases and J by 4 bases, and 22 bases separated the two germline ends.

The TCR originated in a human donor who had recovered from COVID-19. The sequencing sample was made of CD4+ T cells from blood, cultured in vitro. The rearrangement uses TRBV19 and TRBJ2-5; D might be TRBD1 or TRBD2, each matching 5 bases. CDR3 coding DNA: TGTGCCAGTAGTACCTCGAGAGTTAGGGACGGCGGAGAGACCCAGTACTTC. It codes for CASSTSRVRDGGETQYF.